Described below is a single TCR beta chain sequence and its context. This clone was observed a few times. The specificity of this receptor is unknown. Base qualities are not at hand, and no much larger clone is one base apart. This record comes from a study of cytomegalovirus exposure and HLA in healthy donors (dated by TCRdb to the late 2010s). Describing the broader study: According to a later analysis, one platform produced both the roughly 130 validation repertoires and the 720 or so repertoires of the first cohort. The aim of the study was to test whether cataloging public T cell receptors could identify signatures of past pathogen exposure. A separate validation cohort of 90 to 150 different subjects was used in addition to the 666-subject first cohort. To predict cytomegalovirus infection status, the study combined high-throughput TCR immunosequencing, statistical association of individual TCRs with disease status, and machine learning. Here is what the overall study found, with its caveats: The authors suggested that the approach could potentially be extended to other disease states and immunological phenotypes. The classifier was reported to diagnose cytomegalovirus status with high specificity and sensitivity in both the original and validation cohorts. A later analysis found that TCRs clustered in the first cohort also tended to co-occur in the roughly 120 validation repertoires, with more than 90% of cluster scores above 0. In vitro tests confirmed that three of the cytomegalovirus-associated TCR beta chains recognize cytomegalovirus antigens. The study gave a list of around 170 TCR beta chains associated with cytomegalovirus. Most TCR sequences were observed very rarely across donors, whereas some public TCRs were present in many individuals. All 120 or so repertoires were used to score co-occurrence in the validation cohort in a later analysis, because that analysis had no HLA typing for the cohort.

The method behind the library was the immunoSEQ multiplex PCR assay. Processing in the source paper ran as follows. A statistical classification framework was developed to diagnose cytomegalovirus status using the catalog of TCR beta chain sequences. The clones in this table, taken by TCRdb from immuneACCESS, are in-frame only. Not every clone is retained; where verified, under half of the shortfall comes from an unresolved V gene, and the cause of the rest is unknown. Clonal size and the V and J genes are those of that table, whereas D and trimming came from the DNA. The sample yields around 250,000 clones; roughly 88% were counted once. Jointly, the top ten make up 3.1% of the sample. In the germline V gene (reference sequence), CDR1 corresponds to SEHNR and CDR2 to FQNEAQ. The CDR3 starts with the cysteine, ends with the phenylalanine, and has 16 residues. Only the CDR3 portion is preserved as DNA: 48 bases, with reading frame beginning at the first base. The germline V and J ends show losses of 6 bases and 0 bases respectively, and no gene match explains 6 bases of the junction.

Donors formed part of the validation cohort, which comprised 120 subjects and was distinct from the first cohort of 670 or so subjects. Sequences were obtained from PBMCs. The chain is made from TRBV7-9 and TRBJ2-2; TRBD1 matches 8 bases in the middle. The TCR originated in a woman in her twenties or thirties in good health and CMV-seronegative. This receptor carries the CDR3 CASRQTGGANTGELFF. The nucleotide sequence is TGTGCCAGCAGACAAACAGGGGGTGCGAACACCGGGGAGCTGTTTTTT.